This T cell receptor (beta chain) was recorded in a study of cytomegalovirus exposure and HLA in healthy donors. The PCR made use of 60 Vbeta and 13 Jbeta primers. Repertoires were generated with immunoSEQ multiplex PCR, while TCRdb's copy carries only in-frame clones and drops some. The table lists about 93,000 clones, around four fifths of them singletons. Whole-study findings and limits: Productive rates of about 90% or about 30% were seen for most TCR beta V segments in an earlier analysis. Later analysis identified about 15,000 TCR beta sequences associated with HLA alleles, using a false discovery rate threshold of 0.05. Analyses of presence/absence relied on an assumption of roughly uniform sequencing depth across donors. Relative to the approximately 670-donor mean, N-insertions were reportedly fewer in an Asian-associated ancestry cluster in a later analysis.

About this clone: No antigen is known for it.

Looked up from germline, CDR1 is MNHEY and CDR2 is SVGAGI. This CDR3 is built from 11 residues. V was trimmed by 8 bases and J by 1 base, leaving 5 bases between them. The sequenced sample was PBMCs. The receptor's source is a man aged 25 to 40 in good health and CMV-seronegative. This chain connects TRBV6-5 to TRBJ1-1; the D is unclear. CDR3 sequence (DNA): TGTGCCAGCTTCAGGAACACTGAAGCTTTCTTT. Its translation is CASFRNTEAFF.